These 25 T cell receptor beta chains share one sample of origin, sequenced in a study of T cells in localized non-small cell lung cancer. Measured with immunoSEQ multiplex PCR; TCRdb has only the in-frame clones, and not every one. The table shows roughly 27,000 clones, with 90% occurring only once. Sequencing was performed on peripheral blood, taken before any cancer treatment. The source of these receptors is a woman between 35 and 70 years old with stage I lung adenocarcinoma.

The rearrangement uses TRBV30 and TRBJ1-5; D is uncertain. V lost 2 bases, J lost 4 bases, and 9 bases lay in between. Per the germline V gene, CDR1 is GTSNPN and CDR2 is SVGIG (reference sequence). This CDR3 has 13 amino acids. The CDR3 nucleotides read TGTGCCTGGAGTCGGCGGGCTAATCAGCCCCAGCATTTT. This translates into CAWSRRANQPQHF.

The chain recombines TRBV6-6 with TRBJ2-1, with TRBD2 matching over 11 bases. With 5 bases clipped from V and 9 bases from J, the junction kept 6 bases outside the gene matches. The CDR3 is 14 residues long. The germline V gene has CDR1 MNHNY and CDR2 SVGAGI (reference sequence). CDR3 DNA: TGTGCCAGCAGTGATAGCGGGAGGGGGGGTGAGCAGTTCTTC. Its translation is CASSDSGRGGEQFF.

The J gene is TRBJ1-2, the V gene TRBV6-5; D is possibly TRBD1 (5 bases). This CDR3 contains 12 residues. Germline loops: CDR1 MNHEY, CDR2 SVGAGI. V lost 10 bases to trimming and J lost 0 bases, with 9 bases between them. DNA for the CDR3: TGTGCCACCCGACAGACTAACTATGGCTACACCTTC. This codes for CATRQTNYGYTF.

This chain joins TRBV28 and TRBJ1-4; a weak D match, TRBD1 (6 bases). CDR1 is MDHEN and CDR2 is SYDVKM in the germline V gene. The CDR3 is 14 residues long. V lost 4 bases, J lost 6 bases, and 12 bases lay in between. The chain's CDR3 is CASSSGGQDEKLFF. The CDR3 nucleotides read TGTGCCAGCAGTTCCGGGGGGCAGGATGAAAAACTGTTTTTT.

This chain connects TRBV21-1 to TRBJ1-2. TRBV21-1 is a pseudogene. The CDR3 is 14 residues long. CDR3 sequence reads: CASSKLEGFYGYTF. CDR3 coding DNA: TGTGCCAGCAGCAAATTAGAGGGCTTCTATGGCTACACCTTC.

The genes are TRBV5-1 and TRBJ1-6; 8 bases fit TRBD1. This CDR3 is 15 amino acids long. Trimming at V came to 1 base and at J to 7 bases, leaving 4 bases not matched to a gene. The V gene's germline CDR1 is SGHRS and CDR2 YFSETQ. CDR3 residues: CASSLQDRANSPLHF. CDR3 DNA: TGCGCCAGCAGCTTGCAGGACAGGGCGAATTCACCCCTCCACTTT.

CDR3 sequence reads: CASSKDSLDFGELFF. The CDR3, as DNA: TGCGCCAGCAGCAAGGACAGTTTGGATTTCGGGGAGCTGTTTTTT. The chain is built from TRBV5-1 and TRBJ2-2, with a possible D match to TRBD1 (6 bases). V was clipped by 4 bases and J by 7 bases, with 17 bases between them. Germline lookup yields CDR1 SGHRS and CDR2 YFSETQ. This CDR3 spans 15 amino acids.

The chain combines TRBV30 with TRBJ1-1; no reliable D call. V lost 0 bases, J lost 8 bases, and 10 bases lay in between. Germline lookup yields CDR1 GTSNPN and CDR2 SVGIG (reference sequence). This CDR3 comprises 12 residues. CDR3 bases: TGTGCCTGGAGTGTACTCCCCAGGGAAGCTTTCTTT. Translating gives CAWSVLPREAFF.

The chain carries TRBV6-5 and TRBJ1-2; D is uncertain. There are 15 residues in the CDR3. The germline V gene encodes CDR1 MNHEY and CDR2 SVGAGI. The V gene lost 5 bases and the J gene lost 2 bases, with 15 bases spanning the gap. The DNA of the CDR3 is TGTGCCAGCAGTCCGACTACGCATAGAAACTATGGCTACACCTTC. Translating gives CASSPTTHRNYGYTF.

This clone has only one observation. CDR3 coding DNA: TGCGCCAGCAGTTCGACAGGGCCTCCCTACGAGCAGTACTTC. Its translation is CASSSTGPPYEQYF. The genes are TRBV10-1 and TRBJ2-7, with TRBD1 identical over 7 bases. This CDR3 has 14 amino acids. Germline CDR1 is WNHNN and CDR2 is SYGVQD (reference sequence). J gave up 2 bases and V 5 bases, and 6 bases lay outside the gene matches.

This chain uses TRBV6-5 with TRBJ2-2, with D possibly matching TRBD1 (7 bases). V lost 5 bases and J 7 bases, leaving 17 bases between the germline ends. Germline-derived CDR1 and CDR2 are MNHEY and SVGAGI. CDR3 length: 15 amino acids. The CDR3 DNA reads TGTGCCAGCAGTAGGCGGGGCGCAGGGGGCGGGGAGCTGTTTTTT. Protein product: CASSRRGAGGGELFF.

This chain joins TRBV7-2 and TRBJ1-6; D call uncertain. This CDR3 has 16 residues. Germline V gene sequence: CDR1 SGHTA, CDR2 FQGNSA. The ends were cut back, 2 bases at V and 0 bases at J, with 8 bases in the middle. The CDR3 loop reads CASSLSSGSYNSPLHF. DNA for the CDR3: TGTGCCAGCAGCTTAAGCAGTGGCTCCTATAATTCACCCCTCCACTTT.

This chain links TRBV19 with TRBJ1-5, with a possible D match to TRBD1 (5 bases). V shed 9 bases and J shed 5 bases, with 17 bases lying between them. Germline lookup yields CDR1 LNHDA and CDR2 SQIVND (reference sequence). The CDR3 runs to 14 residues. The CDR3 nucleotides are TGTGCCAGCGCGGGACCTCCCGCGGATCAGCCCCAGCATTTT. Translation gives CASAGPPADQPQHF.

CDR3 sequence (DNA): TGTGCCAGCAGCCCAAAAAAGAACACTGAAGCTTTCTTT. Its translation: CASSPKKNTEAFF. The rearrangement links TRBV11-3 to TRBJ1-1; D is undetermined. The CDR3 totals 13 residues. Germline CDR1 reads SGHNT; CDR2 reads YENEEA. V dropped 5 bases and J dropped 1 base, with 8 bases sitting between them.

This chain connects TRBV5-1 to TRBJ1-2; TRBD1 aligns across 7 bases. CDR1 SGHRS and CDR2 YFSETQ come from the germline V gene. The CDR3 consists of 14 residues. V lost 2 bases and J lost 5; bases outside the gene matches: 6. This chain's CDR3 is CASSFSTGRYGYTF. In DNA, the CDR3 is TGCGCCAGCAGCTTCTCGACAGGGAGGTATGGCTACACCTTC. Full variable domain (rest looked up from reference TRBV5-1 and TRBJ1-2): KAGVTQTPRYLIKTRGQQVTLSCSPISGHRSVSWYQQTPGQGLQFLFEYFSETQRNKGNFPGRFSGRQFSNSRSEMNVSTLELGDSALYLCASSFSTGRYGYTFGSGTRLTVV.

The chain has TRBV5-1 and TRBJ2-5; D gene uncertain. Deletions cut 4 bases from V and 3 bases from J, with 7 bases between. Germline V gene data show CDR1 as SGHRS and CDR2 as YFSETQ. The CDR3 contains 12 residues. The CDR3 DNA reads as TGCGCCAGCAGCCTGCGAGAAGAGACCCAGTACTTC. As protein: CASSLREETQYF.

The genes are TRBV30 and TRBJ1-6; D ambiguous. CDR1 and CDR2 (germline): GTSNPN, SVGIG (reference sequence). The V end lost 4 bases, the J end lost 3 bases, and 4 bases lay between the germline ends. This CDR3 region has 12 residues. CDR3: CAWTVYNSPLHF. CDR3 DNA: TGTGCCTGGACGGTCTATAATTCACCCCTCCACTTT.

The chain recombines TRBV19 with TRBJ2-5; 14 bases map to TRBD2. The J segment lost 0 bases and the V segment lost 5 bases, leaving 5 bases of the junction unmatched. The CDR3 runs to 17 residues. Germline V gene data show CDR1 as LNHDA and CDR2 as SQIVND (reference sequence). The CDR3 DNA is TGTGCCAGTAGTCCGAGGACTAGCGGGAGGTACCAAGAGACCCAGTACTTC. It translates to CASSPRTSGRYQETQYF.

This CDR3 reads CAWTNPGPQKLFF. CDR3 DNA: TGTGCCTGGACTAATCCGGGACCTCAAAAACTGTTTTTT. V usage is TRBV30 and J usage is TRBJ1-4; weak D call: TRBD1 (5 bases). The CDR3 covers 13 residues. Per the germline V gene, CDR1 is GTSNPN and CDR2 is SVGIG (reference sequence). Trimming took 4 bases from V and 9 from J, leaving 15 bases between them.

The gene calls are TRBV28 and TRBJ2-5, with a weak D call TRBD1 (6 bases). V lost 7 bases to trimming and J lost 10 bases, with 19 bases between them. The germline CDR1 and CDR2 sequences are MDHEN and SYDVKM. This CDR3 has 13 amino acids. The CDR3, as DNA: TGTGCCAGCACCCAACCCGGTCAGGGGTTCCAGTACTTC. Amino acids: CASTQPGQGFQYF.

V and J are TRBV11-2 and TRBJ2-7, with 12 nucleotides matching TRBD1. The ends lost 6 bases at V and 5 bases at J; junction bases unmatched: 2. This CDR3 has 13 amino acids. Germline CDR1 and CDR2: SGHAT and FQNNGV. CDR3: CASSRDRGHEQYF. The DNA for the CDR3 is TGTGCCAGCAGTCGGGACAGGGGGCACGAGCAGTACTTC.

This chain joins TRBV18 and TRBJ1-1, with TRBD1 as a possible D gene (5 bases). Between the trimmed V and J ends, which lost 3 bases and 1 base, there was a span of 9 bases. The CDR3 is 14 residues long. Germline loops: CDR1 KGHSH, CDR2 LQKENI. The CDR3, as DNA: TGTGCCAGCTCACCGGACACCCAGAACACTGAAGCTTTCTTT. Its protein product is CASSPDTQNTEAFF.

In the case of this clone: The sample carries other DNA sequences with the same CDR3. V is TRBV29-1 and J is TRBJ1-2; 7 bases map to TRBD1. CDR3 length: 13 residues. Germline CDR1 is SQVTM and CDR2 is ANQGSEA. Trimming removed 4 bases from V and 6 bases from J; junction bases left unmatched: 8. The CDR3, as DNA: TGCAGCGTTGTGAGGGGGCTTGTTAATGGCTACACCTTC. Its translation is CSVVRGLVNGYTF.

The chain is built from TRBV5-5 and TRBJ2-3; D ambiguous. The germline gives CDR1 SGHKS, CDR2 YYEKEE (reference sequence). The CDR3 spans 14 residues. Trimming took off 0 bases at V and 4 bases at J, with 9 bases between the two ends. CDR3 protein: CASSLGGGADTQYF. The CDR3 DNA reads as TGTGCCAGCAGCTTGGGAGGTGGTGCAGATACGCAGTATTTT.

The chain combines TRBV19 with TRBJ1-5; tentatively, D is TRBD1 (5 bases). Germline V gives CDR1 LNHDA, CDR2 SQIVND (reference sequence). Deletions cut 3 bases from V and 3 bases from J, with 15 bases between. The CDR3 has 16 residues. The CDR3 sequence is CASSMGTDGYNQPQHF. Here the CDR3 DNA reads TGTGCCAGTAGTATGGGGACGGACGGGTACAATCAGCCCCAGCATTTT.